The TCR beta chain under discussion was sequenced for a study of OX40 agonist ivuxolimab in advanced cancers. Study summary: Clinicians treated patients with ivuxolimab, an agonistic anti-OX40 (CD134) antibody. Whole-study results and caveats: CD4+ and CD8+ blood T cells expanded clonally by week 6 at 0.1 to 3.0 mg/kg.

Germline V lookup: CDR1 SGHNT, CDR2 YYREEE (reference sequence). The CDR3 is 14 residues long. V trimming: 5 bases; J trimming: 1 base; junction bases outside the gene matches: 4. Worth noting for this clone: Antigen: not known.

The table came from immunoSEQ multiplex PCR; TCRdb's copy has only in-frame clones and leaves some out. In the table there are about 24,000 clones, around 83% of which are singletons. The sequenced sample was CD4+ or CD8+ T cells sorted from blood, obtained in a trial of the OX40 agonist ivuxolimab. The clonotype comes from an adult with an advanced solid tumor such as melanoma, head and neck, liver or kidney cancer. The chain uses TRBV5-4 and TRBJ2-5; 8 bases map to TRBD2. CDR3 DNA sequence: TGTGCCAGCAGGTTAGCGGGACGCCAAGAGACCCAGTACTTC. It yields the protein CASRLAGRQETQYF.